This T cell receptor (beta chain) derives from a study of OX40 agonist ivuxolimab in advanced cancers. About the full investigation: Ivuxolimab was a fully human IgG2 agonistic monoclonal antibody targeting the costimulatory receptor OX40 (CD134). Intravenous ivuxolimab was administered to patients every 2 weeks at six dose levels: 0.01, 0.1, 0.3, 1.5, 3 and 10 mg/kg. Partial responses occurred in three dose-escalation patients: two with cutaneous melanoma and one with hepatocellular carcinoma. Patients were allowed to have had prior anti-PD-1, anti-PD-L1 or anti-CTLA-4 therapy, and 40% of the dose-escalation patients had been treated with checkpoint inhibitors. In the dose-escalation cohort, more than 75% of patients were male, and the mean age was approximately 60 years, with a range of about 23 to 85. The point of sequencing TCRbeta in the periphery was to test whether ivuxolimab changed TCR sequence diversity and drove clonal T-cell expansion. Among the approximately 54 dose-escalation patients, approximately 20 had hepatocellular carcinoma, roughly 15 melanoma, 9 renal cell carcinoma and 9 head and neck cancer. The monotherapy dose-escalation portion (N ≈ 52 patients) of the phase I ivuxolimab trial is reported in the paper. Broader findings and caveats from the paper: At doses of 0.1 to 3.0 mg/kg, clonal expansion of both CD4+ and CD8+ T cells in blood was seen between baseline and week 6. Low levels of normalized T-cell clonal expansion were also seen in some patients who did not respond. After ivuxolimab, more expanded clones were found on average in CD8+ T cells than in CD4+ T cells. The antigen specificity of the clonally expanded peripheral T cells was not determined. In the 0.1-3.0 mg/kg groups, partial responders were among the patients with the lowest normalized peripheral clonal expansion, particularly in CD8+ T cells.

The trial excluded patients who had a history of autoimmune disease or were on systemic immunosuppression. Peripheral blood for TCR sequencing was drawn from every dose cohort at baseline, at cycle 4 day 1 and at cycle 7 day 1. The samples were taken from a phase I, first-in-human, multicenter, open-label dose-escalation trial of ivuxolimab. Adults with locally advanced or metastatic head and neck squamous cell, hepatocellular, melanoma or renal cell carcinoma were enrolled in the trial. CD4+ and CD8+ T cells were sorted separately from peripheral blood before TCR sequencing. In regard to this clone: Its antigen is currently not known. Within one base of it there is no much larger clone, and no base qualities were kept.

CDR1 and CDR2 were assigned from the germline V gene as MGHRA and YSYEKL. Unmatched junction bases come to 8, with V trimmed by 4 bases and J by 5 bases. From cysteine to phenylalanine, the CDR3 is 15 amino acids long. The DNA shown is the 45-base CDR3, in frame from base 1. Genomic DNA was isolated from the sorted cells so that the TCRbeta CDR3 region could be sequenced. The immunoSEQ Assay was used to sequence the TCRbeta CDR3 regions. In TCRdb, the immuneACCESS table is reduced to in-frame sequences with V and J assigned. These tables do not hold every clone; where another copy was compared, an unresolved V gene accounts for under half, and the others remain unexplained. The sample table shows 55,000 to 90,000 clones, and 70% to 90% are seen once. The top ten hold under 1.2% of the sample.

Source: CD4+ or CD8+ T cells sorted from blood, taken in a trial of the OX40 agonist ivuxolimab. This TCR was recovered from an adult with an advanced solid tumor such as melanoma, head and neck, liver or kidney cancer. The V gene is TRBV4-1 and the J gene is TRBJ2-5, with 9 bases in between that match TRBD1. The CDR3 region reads CASSLGQGVVETQYF. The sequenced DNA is TGCGCCAGCAGCCTGGGACAGGGAGTTGTGGAGACCCAGTACTTC.